These 2 T cell receptor beta chains came from one sample sequenced in a study of OX40 agonist ivuxolimab in advanced cancers. Clones were sequenced by immunoSEQ multiplex PCR, and TCRdb holds only the in-frame ones, with some missing. The sample has approximately 19,000 clones, more than 75% seen once. Sequenced here: CD4+ or CD8+ T cells sorted from blood, sampled in a trial of the OX40 agonist ivuxolimab. All receptors derive from an adult with an advanced solid tumor such as melanoma, head and neck, liver or kidney cancer.

The chain couples TRBV28 to TRBJ1-5, with D possibly matching TRBD1 (6 bases). The CDR3 consists of 15 residues. The V gene's germline CDR1 is MDHEN and CDR2 SYDVKM. The V end was cut by 8 bases, the J end by 6 bases, with 20 bases between. The CDR3 region is CASWGTGYGGQPQHF. The CDR3 DNA reads as TGTGCCAGCTGGGGAACAGGGTATGGGGGTCAGCCCCAGCATTTT.

The gene calls are TRBV19 and TRBJ1-2, with no clear D. Germline CDR1 is LNHDA and CDR2 is SQIVND (reference sequence). V was cut by 11 bases and J by 1 base, with 14 bases left in between. CDR3 length: 13 residues. CDR3: CASELGDNYGYTF. In DNA form, the CDR3 reads TGTGCCTCAGAACTGGGCGATAACTATGGCTACACCTTC.